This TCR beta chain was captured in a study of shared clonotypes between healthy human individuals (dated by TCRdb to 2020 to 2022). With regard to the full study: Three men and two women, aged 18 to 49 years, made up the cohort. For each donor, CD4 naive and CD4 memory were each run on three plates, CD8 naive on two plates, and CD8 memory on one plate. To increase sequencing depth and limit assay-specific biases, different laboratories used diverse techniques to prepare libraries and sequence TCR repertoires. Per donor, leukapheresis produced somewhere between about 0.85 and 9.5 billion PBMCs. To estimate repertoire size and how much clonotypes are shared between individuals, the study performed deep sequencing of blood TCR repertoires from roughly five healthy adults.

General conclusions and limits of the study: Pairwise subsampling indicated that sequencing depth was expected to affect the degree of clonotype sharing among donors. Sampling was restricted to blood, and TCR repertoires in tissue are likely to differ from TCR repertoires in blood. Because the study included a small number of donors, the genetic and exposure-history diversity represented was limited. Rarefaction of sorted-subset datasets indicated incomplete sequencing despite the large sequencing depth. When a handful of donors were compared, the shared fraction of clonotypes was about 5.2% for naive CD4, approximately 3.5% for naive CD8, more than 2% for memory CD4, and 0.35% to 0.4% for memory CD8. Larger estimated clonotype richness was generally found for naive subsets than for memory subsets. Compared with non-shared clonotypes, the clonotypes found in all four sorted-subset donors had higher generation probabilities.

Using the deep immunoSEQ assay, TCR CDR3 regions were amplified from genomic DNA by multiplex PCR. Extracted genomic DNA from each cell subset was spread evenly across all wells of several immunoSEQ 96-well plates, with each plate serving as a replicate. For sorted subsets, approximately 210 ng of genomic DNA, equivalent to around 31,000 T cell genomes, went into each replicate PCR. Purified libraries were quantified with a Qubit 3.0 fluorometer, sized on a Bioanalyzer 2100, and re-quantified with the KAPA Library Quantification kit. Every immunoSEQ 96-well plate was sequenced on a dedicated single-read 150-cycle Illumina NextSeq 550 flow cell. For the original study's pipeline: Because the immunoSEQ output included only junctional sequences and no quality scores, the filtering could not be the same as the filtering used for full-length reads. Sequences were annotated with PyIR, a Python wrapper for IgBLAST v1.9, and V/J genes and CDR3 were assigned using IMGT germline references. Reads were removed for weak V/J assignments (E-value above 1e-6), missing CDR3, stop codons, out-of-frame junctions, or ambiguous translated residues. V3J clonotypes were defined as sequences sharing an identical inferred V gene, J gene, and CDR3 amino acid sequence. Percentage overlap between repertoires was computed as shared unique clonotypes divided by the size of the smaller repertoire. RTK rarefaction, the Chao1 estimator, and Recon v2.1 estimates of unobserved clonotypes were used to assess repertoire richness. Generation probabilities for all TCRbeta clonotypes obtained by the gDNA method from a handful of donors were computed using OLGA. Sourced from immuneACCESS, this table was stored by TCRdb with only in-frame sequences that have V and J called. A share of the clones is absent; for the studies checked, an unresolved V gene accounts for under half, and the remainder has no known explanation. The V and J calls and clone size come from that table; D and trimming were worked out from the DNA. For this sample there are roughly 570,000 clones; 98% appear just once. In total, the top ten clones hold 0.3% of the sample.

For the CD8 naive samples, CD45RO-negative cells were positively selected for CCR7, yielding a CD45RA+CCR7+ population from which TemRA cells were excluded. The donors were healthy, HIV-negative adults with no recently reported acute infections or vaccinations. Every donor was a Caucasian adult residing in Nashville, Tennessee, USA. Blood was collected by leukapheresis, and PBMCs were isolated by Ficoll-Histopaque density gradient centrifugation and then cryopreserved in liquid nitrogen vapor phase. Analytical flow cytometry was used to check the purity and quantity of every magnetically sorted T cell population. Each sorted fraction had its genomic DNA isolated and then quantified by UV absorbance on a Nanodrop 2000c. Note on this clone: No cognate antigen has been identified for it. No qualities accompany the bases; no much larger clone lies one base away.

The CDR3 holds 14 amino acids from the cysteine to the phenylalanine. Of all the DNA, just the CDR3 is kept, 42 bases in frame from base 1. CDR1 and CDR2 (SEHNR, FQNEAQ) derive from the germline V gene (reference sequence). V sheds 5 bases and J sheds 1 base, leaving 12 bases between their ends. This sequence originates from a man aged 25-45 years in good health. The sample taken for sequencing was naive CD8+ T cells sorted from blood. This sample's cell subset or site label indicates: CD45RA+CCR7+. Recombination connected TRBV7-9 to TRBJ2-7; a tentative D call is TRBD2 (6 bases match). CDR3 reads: CASSGTESSYEQYF. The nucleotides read TGTGCCAGCAGCGGGACTGAAAGTTCCTACGAGCAGTACTTC.